These 21 T cell receptor beta chains originate from one sample sequenced in a study. TCRdb processed the 5' RACE reads anew with MiXCR; each CDR3 protein has one entry. The sample contains tens of thousands of distinct CDR3 sequences, 26% of which appear only once. Sample: naive CD4+ T cells sorted from a lymph node. Subset meaning: naive CD4+ T cells, CD4+CD45RA+CD25-. Receptors originate from a female donor with breast cancer.

The V call is TRBV7-8, the J call TRBJ2-3; D might be TRBD1 or TRBD2, each matching 5 bases. Germline V gene sequence: CDR1 SGHVS, CDR2 FQNEAQ. This CDR3 is built from 15 residues. Trimming removed 1 base from V and 6 bases from J, with 14 bases in between. The CDR3 sequence is CASSLVARGADTQYF. CDR3 sequence (DNA): TGTGCCAGCAGCTTAGTTGCCCGGGGCGCCGATACGCAGTATTTT. Supplemented by reference TRBV7-8 and TRBJ2-3, the full variable domain reads GAGVSQSPRYKVAKRGQDVALRCDPISGHVSLFWYQQALGQGPEFLTYFQNEAQLDKSGLPSDRFFAERPEGSVSTLKIQRTQQEDSAVYLCASSLVARGADTQYFGPGTRLTVL.

This clonotype is a singleton in its sample. This chain uses TRBV11-2 with TRBJ1-5; D is unclear. This CDR3 is 15 amino acids long. CDR1 is SGHAT and CDR2 is FQNNGV in the germline V gene. V was cut by 5 bases and J by 4 bases, with 15 bases left in between. The CDR3 here is CASSPGLTGNQPQHF. CDR3 nucleotide sequence: TGTGCCAGCAGCCCTGGTCTAACTGGGAATCAGCCCCAGCATTTT.

Only a few counts were recorded for this clonotype. This rearrangement joins TRBV28 to TRBJ2-5, with no clear D. Looked up from germline, CDR1 is MDHEN and CDR2 is SYDVKM. The CDR3 runs 12 residues. V was shortened by 3 bases and J by 3 bases, with 5 bases between the two germline ends. DNA for the CDR3: TGTGCCAGCAGTTTGTCGAAAGAGACCCAGTACTTC. It is translated as CASSLSKETQYF.

This clonotype was found many times. This chain links TRBV5-1 with TRBJ2-2; unclear D gene. The CDR3 has 12 residues. Germline CDR1 SGHRS, CDR2 YFSETQ. Trimming removed 0 bases from V and 6 bases from J, with 3 bases in between. DNA of the CDR3: TGCGCCAGCAGCTTGGGGTCCGGGGAGCTGTTTTTT. It translates to CASSLGSGELFF.

The chain is built from TRBV27 and TRBJ2-5; a weak D match, TRBD2 (5 bases). Germline CDR1 MNHEY, CDR2 SMNVEV (reference sequence). Trimming cost V 5 bases and J 1 base, with 20 bases left between them. The CDR3 spans 17 residues. This chain's CDR3 is CASSVFSPSAAQETQYF. CDR3 bases: TGTGCCAGCAGTGTATTCTCGCCCTCAGCGGCCCAAGAGACCCAGTACTTC.

The chain couples TRBV4-1 to TRBJ1-3; D gene ambiguous. Germline V gene sequence: CDR1 MGHRA, CDR2 YSYEKL. V gave up 4 bases and J gave up 0 bases, with 13 bases separating them. CDR3 length equals 16 residues. CDR3 DNA: TGCGCCAGCAGCCGAGATTCACGGATCTCTGGAAACACCATATATTTT. Amino acids: CASSRDSRISGNTIYF.

The rearrangement links TRBV5-1 to TRBJ1-1; the D gene is possibly TRBD1 (5 bases). Germline CDR1 is SGHRS and CDR2 is YFSETQ. The CDR3 runs to 16 residues. The V end was cut by 0 bases, the J end by 1 base, with 13 bases between. The CDR3 nucleotides are TGCGCCAGCAGCTTGGAAAGTTATAGGGGGAACACTGAAGCTTTCTTT. Translating it yields CASSLESYRGNTEAFF.

The chain links TRBV6-5 to TRBJ2-1, with a tentative D call TRBD2 (5 bases). Trimming left V 4 bases short and J 9 bases short, with 13 bases between. The CDR3 totals 13 residues. Germline assignment: CDR1 MNHEY and CDR2 SVGAGI. The CDR3 here is CASSSGLYSEQFF. The DNA of the CDR3 is TGTGCCAGCAGTTCTGGACTTTATAGTGAGCAGTTCTTC.

Concerning this clonotype itself: This may stem from a read error, because a much larger clone lies one nucleotide away. V and J are TRBV4-1 and TRBJ2-3, with D possibly matching TRBD2 (6 bases). Germline loops: CDR1 MGHRA, CDR2 YSYEKL. This CDR3 region has 17 residues. This CDR3 reads CDSSQDRGGTSTDTQYF. The CDR3, as DNA: TGCGACAGCAGCCAAGACCGAGGCGGGACTAGCACAGATACGCAGTATTTT.

To note about this clonotype: At one boundary the junction diverges from the germline segment, which might be a read error. This rearrangement joins TRBV4-2 to TRBJ2-4; either TRBD1 or TRBD2 may supply D (5 bases each). This CDR3 has 16 residues. Germline V CDR1 and CDR2: LGHNA, YNFKEQ. This CDR3 is CASGQGSAGRTDIQYF. The CDR3 coding sequence is TGTGCCAGCGGCCAAGGGAGCGCAGGGCGTACAGACATTCAGTACTTC.

In its sample, this clonotype was seen many times. In DNA, the CDR3 is TGCGCCAGCAGCCAAGAGTTGTGGAACAGGGGGAATCAGCCCCAGCATTTT. Translation gives CASSQELWNRGNQPQHF. This rearrangement joins TRBV4-1 to TRBJ1-5, with 8 bases matching TRBD1. The CDR3 contains 17 residues. Germline loops: CDR1 MGHRA, CDR2 YSYEKL. Trimming removed 0 bases from V and 4 bases from J; junction bases left unmatched: 8.

Notes on this clonotype: This may be a read error, as it is one base from a much larger clone. The chain combines TRBV7-2 with TRBJ2-3, with a tentative D call TRBD2 (5 bases). Germline CDR1 and CDR2: SGHTA and FQGNSA. This CDR3 is 14 amino acids long. The V end lost 5 bases, the J end lost 3 bases, and 12 bases lay between the germline ends. As DNA, the CDR3 is TGTGCCAGCAGCCGGACTGGCGGAACAGATACGCAGTATTTT. This codes for CASSRTGGTDTQYF.

This clonotype was detected a few times. The V gene is TRBV12-3 or TRBV12-4, the J gene TRBJ2-6; D is unresolved. The CDR3 spans 15 residues. The V and J ends lost 6 bases and 0 bases respectively, with 9 bases between them. CDR3 in DNA: TGTGCCAGCAGGGGCCGCCTCTCTGGGGCCAACGTCCTGACTTTC. The encoded protein is CASRGRLSGANVLTF.

This clonotype occurred a few times. Sequence at one end of the junction differs from germline and may be a read error. The chain links TRBV12-3 or TRBV12-4 to TRBJ2-1; no clear D. The CDR3 is 15 amino acids. CDR3 sequence (DNA): TGTGACAGCAGTTTACGGGTAATGATAGACAATGAGCAGTTCTTC. Protein product: CDSSLRVMIDNEQFF.

This clonotype has only a few counts. The genes are TRBV5-1 and TRBJ2-2; no firm D call. The CDR3 contains 14 residues. Trimming took off 0 bases at V and 2 bases at J, with 5 bases between the two ends. CDR1 is SGHRS and CDR2 is YFSETQ in the germline V gene. DNA for the CDR3: TGCGCCAGCAGCTTGGCCCTTAACACCGGGGAGCTGTTTTTT. As protein: CASSLALNTGELFF.

In this sample, this clonotype turned up a few times. The CDR3 nucleotides read TGTGCCAGCAGGAAAGGAGCTAACTATGGCTACACCTTC. Encoded protein: CASRKGANYGYTF. V and J are TRBV2 and TRBJ1-2; D unresolved. Deletions cut 6 bases from V and 0 bases from J, with 8 bases between. CDR3 length: 13 amino acids. Germline V gives CDR1 SNHLY, CDR2 FYNNEI. Together with reference TRBV2 and TRBJ1-2, the CDR3 gives the full variable domain: EPEVTQTPSHQVTQMGQEVILRCVPISNHLYFYWYRQILGQKVEFLVSFYNNEISEKSEIFDDQFSVERPDGSNFTLKIRSTKLEDSAMYFCASRKGANYGYTFGSGTRLTVV.

The rearrangement uses TRBV7-9 and TRBJ1-1; 8 bases map to TRBD1. CDR1 SEHNR and CDR2 FQNEAQ come from the germline V gene (reference sequence). V shed 5 bases, J shed 6 bases, and the junction held 8 bases outside the gene matches. This CDR3 has 14 amino acids. DNA of the CDR3: TGTGCCAGCAGCCGAGGGGACAGGAGCTCTGAAGCTTTCTTT. This codes for CASSRGDRSSEAFF.

The table lists this clonotype with many counts. V usage is TRBV4-1 and J usage is TRBJ1-4; 7 bases map to TRBD1. Looked up from germline, CDR1 is MGHRA and CDR2 is YSYEKL. V shed 5 bases, J shed 3 bases, and the junction held 3 bases outside the gene matches. This CDR3 has 14 amino acids. In nucleotides, the CDR3 is TGCGCCAGCAGCTATCAGGGGGCTAATGAAAAACTGTTTTTT. As protein: CASSYQGANEKLFF.

The table lists this clonotype with a few counts. J is TRBJ2-2 and V is TRBV5-1, with 11 nucleotides matching TRBD1. Germline V gives CDR1 SGHRS, CDR2 YFSETQ. The CDR3 consists of 16 residues. V lost 3 bases and J lost 3; bases outside the gene matches: 4. CDR3 protein: CASSSRTGGYTGELFF. In DNA, the CDR3 is TGCGCCAGCAGCTCACGGACAGGGGGCTACACCGGGGAGCTGTTTTTT.

This clonotype was seen just once. One base away lies a much larger clone, so this may be a sequencing read error. J is TRBJ2-3 and V is TRBV7-8, with 7 positions matching TRBD2. Germline V gives CDR1 SGHVS, CDR2 FQNEAQ. The CDR3 contains 15 residues. The CDR3 nucleotides read TGTGCCGGCAGCTTCATAACTAGCGATGTGGATACGCAGTATTTT. It yields the protein CAGSFITSDVDTQYF. The whole variable domain, remainder taken from reference TRBV7-8 and TRBJ2-3, is GAGVSQSPRYKVAKRGQDVALRCDPISGHVSLFWYQQALGQGPEFLTYFQNEAQLDKSGLPSDRFFAERPEGSVSTLKIQRTQQEDSAVYLCAGSFITSDVDTQYFGPGTRLTVL.

This chain joins TRBV20-1 and TRBJ2-4; the match to TRBD1 covers 11 bases. CDR3 length: 19 residues. Germline assignment: CDR1 DFQATT and CDR2 SNEGSKA (reference sequence). V trimming: 1 base; J trimming: 1 base; junction bases outside the gene matches: 12. The CDR3 is CSARAVGTGGTFAKNIQYF. Written as DNA, the CDR3 is TGCAGTGCTAGAGCAGTTGGGACAGGGGGTACTTTCGCCAAAAACATTCAGTACTTC.